This T cell receptor beta chain comes out of a study of blood T cells in healthy people across ages. Findings of the study overall: Strong correlation existed between TCR beta diversity and naive T cell percentage.

Deletions cut 5 bases from V and 4 bases from J, with 15 bases between. The CDR3 is 14 residues long. There are many counts of this clonotype. What it binds is not known. Isolated per sample were at least 7 million PBMCs. A J-beta primer mix and a sample-barcoded 5' primer were used in a second PCR of about 7 to 12 cycles. The authors tagged each cDNA molecule using a template-switch adaptor with 12 random nucleotides. TCRdb itself ran the 5' RACE reads through MiXCR, one entry per CDR3 protein. The data show fewer than 750,000 distinct CDR3 sequences, approximately 52% seen once. This chain connects TRBV12-3 or TRBV12-4 to TRBJ2-7; no definite D call. The sequence was obtained from an elderly woman in good health. The specimen sequenced was blood. CDR3 residues: CASSLGLSGYEQYF. The CDR3 DNA is TGTGCCAGCAGTCTGGGGTTATCTGGGTACGAGCAGTACTTC.